This passage covers 5 T cell receptor beta chains from one sample sequenced in a study of blood T cell repertoires in COVID-19. Sequenced by immunoSEQ multiplex PCR; TCRdb stores in-frame clones only, minus some. The profile shows 320,000 or so clones, more than 85% of them singletons. Sequencing input: PBMCs or T cells enriched from blood (not recorded which). Receptor source: a woman younger than 45 who had recovered from COVID-19.

The chain joins TRBV28 to TRBJ1-2, with D tentatively TRBD1 (6 bases). V lost 6 bases and J lost 0, with 8 bases in between. This CDR3 spans 13 amino acids. CDR1 is MDHEN, CDR2 SYDVKM, per germline. The CDR3: CASRGQSNYGYTF. The CDR3 DNA follows: TGTGCCAGCAGAGGACAGTCTAACTATGGCTACACCTTC.

This chain connects TRBV6-5 to TRBJ1-1, with TRBD1 matching 7 bases. Germline CDR1 MNHEY, CDR2 SVGAGI. The CDR3 is 13 residues long. With V trimmed by 6 bases and J by 6 bases, 7 bases remained unmatched. The CDR3 loop is CASRNRGSAEAFF. In nucleotides, the CDR3 is TGTGCCAGCAGGAACAGGGGCAGCGCTGAAGCTTTCTTT.

Comment on this clone: Other DNA sequences in the same sample also yield this CDR3. The chain is built from TRBV29-1 and TRBJ2-2; no clear D gene. In germline, CDR1 is SQVTM, CDR2 ANQGSEA. V lost 3 bases, J lost 1 base, and 6 bases lay in between. The CDR3 totals 13 residues. The CDR3 coding sequence is TGCAGCGTTGATTCAGGGAACACCGGGGAGCTGTTTTTT. Protein product: CSVDSGNTGELFF.

The chain uses TRBV5-1 and TRBJ2-1; TRBD1 might be the D (5 bases). The CDR3 is 14 amino acids. The germline CDR1 and CDR2 sequences are SGHRS and YFSETQ. Trimming removed 4 bases from V and 4 bases from J, with 12 bases in between. The CDR3 protein is CASSITTGYNEQFF. Here the CDR3 DNA reads TGCGCCAGCAGCATCACTACAGGATACAATGAGCAGTTCTTC.

V is TRBV28 and J is TRBJ2-5, with TRBD2 identical over 8 bases. The J segment lost 3 bases and the V segment lost 6 bases, leaving 6 bases of the junction unmatched. Germline CDR1 is MDHEN and CDR2 is SYDVKM. The length of the CDR3 is 14 residues. The CDR3 bases are TGTGCCAGCAGCCCCGGGGGGGGGAAAGAGACCCAGTACTTC. Its translation: CASSPGGGKETQYF. Full variable domain (rest looked up from reference TRBV28 and TRBJ2-5): DVKVTQSSRYLVKRTGEKVFLECVQDMDHENMFWYRQDPGLGLRLIYFSYDVKMKEKGDIPEGYSVSREKKERFSLILESASTNQTSMYLCASSPGGGKETQYFGPGTRLLVL.